The source of this TCR beta chain is a study of neurological immune-mediated disorders. Overall study results and limits: There were no CDR3 amino acid sequences shared by expanded clones across subjects, a result suggesting private repertoires in all groups.

This clonotype was found many times. What it binds is not known. TCRdb reanalysed the 5' RACE reads using MiXCR and keeps one entry per CDR3 protein. The sample shows some 80,000 distinct CDR3 sequences, almost 6% of them seen only once. Time point specified: longitudinal time-point 2. The CDR3 length is 14 residues. The trim removed 5 bases at V and 4 bases at J, leaving 8 bases unmatched. CDR1 is SGHRS, CDR2 YFSETQ, per germline. The sample comprised PBMCs. The source of this sequence is an older woman with multiple sclerosis. The V and J genes are TRBV5-1 and TRBJ2-7, with 8 bases lining up with TRBD1. The CDR3 here is CASRTTGEEYEQYF. CDR3 coding DNA: TGCGCCAGCAGAACGACAGGGGAGGAATACGAGCAGTACTTC.